This T cell receptor beta chain was captured in a study of blood T cell repertoires in COVID-19. Overall study: Samples representing acute and convalescent COVID-19 were sourced from the United States, Italy and Spain.

TCRdb's table, derived via immunoSEQ multiplex PCR, lists solely in-frame clones and lacks some. The table shows roughly 140,000 clones, with roughly 87% occurring only once. The source material was peripheral blood. This TCR was sampled from a woman aged 60-75 years with active or convalescent COVID-19.

CDR3 sequence reads: CASRGNGGASVEQYF. The CDR3 region has the DNA TGTGCCAGCAGGGGTAACGGGGGGGCTTCGGTCGAGCAGTACTTC. This rearrangement joins TRBV7-2 to TRBJ2-7; 8 bases are a match to TRBD2. The CDR3 contains 15 residues. V was pared by 6 bases and J by 6 bases, with 13 bases of the junction left unmatched. From germline, CDR1 is SGHTA and CDR2 FQGNSA.